This TCR beta chain derives from a study of shared clonotypes between healthy human individuals (dated by TCRdb to 2020 to 2021). About the full investigation: The cohort included three men and two women between 18 and 49 years of age. Per donor, three plates each were used for CD4 naive and CD4 memory, two for CD8 naive, and one for CD8 memory. To estimate repertoire size and how much clonotype sharing occurs between individuals, the study deeply sequenced the blood TCR repertoires of about five healthy adults. To increase sequencing depth and limit assay-specific biases, TCR repertoire library preparation and sequencing were carried out by different laboratories using diverse techniques. Leukapheresis yielded between about 0.9 and 9 billion PBMCs per donor.

Results the study describes overall, beyond this receptor: Because the study included only a small number of donors, the genetic and exposure-history diversity represented was limited. When four donors were compared, the shared fraction of clonotypes was roughly 5% for naive CD4, about 4% for naive CD8, about 2.4% for memory CD4, and 0.4% for memory CD8. Only blood was sampled, and tissue TCR repertoires likely differ from those in blood. Rarefaction of sorted-subset datasets indicated incomplete sequencing despite the large sequencing depth. Higher generation probabilities were observed for clonotypes shared by all four sorted-subset donors than for non-shared clonotypes. Pairwise subsampling led to the expectation that sequencing depth would affect the degree of clonotype sharing among donors. Estimated clonotype richness was generally larger for naive than for memory subsets.

Using the deep immunoSEQ assay, TCR CDR3 regions were amplified from genomic DNA by multiplex PCR. Genomic DNA extracted from each cell subset was distributed evenly over all wells of several immunoSEQ 96-well plates, and each plate served as one replicate. For sorted subsets, each replicate PCR was loaded with approximately 0.2 ug genomic DNA, equivalent to about 30,000 T cell genomes. Purified libraries were quantified with a Qubit 3.0 fluorometer, sized on a Bioanalyzer 2100, and re-quantified with the KAPA Library Quantification kit. A separate single-read 150-cycle Illumina NextSeq 550 flow cell was used to sequence each immunoSEQ 96-well plate. Turning to the authors' computational methods: The immunoSEQ output contained only junctional sequences without quality scores, so filtering could not match that applied to full-length reads. To assign V/J genes and CDR3, sequences were annotated using PyIR, a Python wrapper for IgBLAST v1.9, with IMGT germline references. Reads were removed for weak V/J assignments (E-value above 1e-6), missing CDR3, stop codons, out-of-frame junctions, or ambiguous translated residues. A V3J clonotype was defined by an identical inferred V gene, J gene, and CDR3 amino acid sequence. Percentage overlap between repertoires was calculated by dividing the number of shared unique clonotypes by the size of the smaller repertoire. Three approaches were used to assess repertoire richness: RTK rarefaction, the Chao1 estimator, and Recon v2.1 estimates of unobserved clonotypes. For all TCRbeta clonotypes obtained by the gDNA method from a few donors, generation probabilities were computed with OLGA. The table comes from immuneACCESS by way of TCRdb, which keeps in-frame sequences with V and J called. Part of the clones is missing from these tables; in studies checked, under half for an unresolved V gene and the rest for unknown reasons. V, J and clone size reflect that table, while D and trimming were determined from the DNA. The sample table holds fewer than 3 million clones, of which about nine tenths were seen once. Roughly 0.34% of the sample comes from the top ten.

Donors were healthy HIV-negative adults with no recently reported acute infections or vaccinations. All donors were Caucasian adults living in Nashville, Tennessee, USA. CD4+ T cells were enriched through magnetic negative selection, after which naive cells were positively selected on CD45RA and the remaining negative fraction served as the memory subset. After blood collection by leukapheresis, PBMCs were isolated using Ficoll-Histopaque density gradient centrifugation and then cryopreserved in the vapor phase of liquid nitrogen. Analytical flow cytometry was used to check the purity and quantity of every magnetically sorted T cell population. Each sorted fraction had its genomic DNA isolated and then quantified by UV absorbance on a Nanodrop 2000c. In regard to this clone: Its antigen is unknown. No much larger clonotype is one base removed from it; base qualities were not supplied.

A distance of 12 bases separates the germline ends of V and J, which lose 8 bases and 4 bases respectively. The CDR3 holds 12 amino acids from the cysteine to the phenylalanine. Of all the DNA, just the CDR3 is kept, 36 bases in frame from base 1. CDR1 MDHEN and CDR2 SYDVKM were looked up in the germline V gene. Sequencing used naive CD4+ T cells from PBMCs. The cell subset or site label here, explained by the study, means: CD45RA+ positively selected. The receptor was isolated from a man younger than 30 in good health. Some clones in this sample may be carry-over from other donors' samples. This receptor chain uses TRBV28 and TRBJ2-7, with the D gene not clear enough to name. The sequence in DNA is TGTGCCAGCGGACCCCTCCTATACGAGCAGTACTTC. This sequence encodes CASGPLLYEQYF.